Listed here are 12 T cell receptor beta chains from one sample, sequenced in a study of shared clonotypes between healthy human individuals. Sequencing was performed with immunoSEQ multiplex PCR; in TCRdb, only in-frame clones are kept and a portion is missing. Of under 1,900,000 clones listed, 98% are singletons. The specimen was naive CD4+ T cells sorted from blood. Subset described: CD45RA+ positively selected. All receptors derive from a man younger than 45 in good health.

This sequence joins TRBV18 and TRBJ2-7; D is unclear. Germline V CDR1 and CDR2: KGHSH, LQKENI. The CDR3 is 13 amino acids. Between the trimmed V and J ends, which lost 6 bases and 2 bases, there was a span of 11 bases. The CDR3 DNA reads TGTGCCAGCTCGACCACAACAACCTACGAGCAGTACTTC. This codes for CASSTTTTYEQYF. The full variable domain, in which reference TRBV18 and TRBJ2-7 provide the parts outside the CDR3, is NAGVMQNPRHLVRRRGQEARLRCSPMKGHSHVYWYRQLPEEGLKFMVYLQKENIIDESGMPKERFSAEFPKEGPSILRIQQVVRGDSAAYFCASSTTTTYEQYFGPGTRLTVT.

The V and J genes are TRBV28 and TRBJ1-2, with D perhaps TRBD1 (6 bases). The germline V gene encodes CDR1 MDHEN and CDR2 SYDVKM. This CDR3 contains 13 residues. V shed 6 bases and J shed 3 bases, with 11 bases lying between them. This CDR3 is CASSLQGYYGYTF. DNA for the CDR3: TGTGCCAGCAGCCTACAGGGTTACTATGGCTACACCTTC.

The chain uses TRBV19 and TRBJ2-7; TRBD2 aligns across 7 bases. CDR1 and CDR2 (germline): LNHDA, SQIVND (reference sequence). Trimming cost V 6 bases and J 1 base; bases outside gene matches: 12. This CDR3 is 16 amino acids long. The CDR3 protein is CASSNLPGGSSYEQYF. CDR3 nucleotide sequence: TGTGCCAGTAGCAATCTTCCTGGCGGGAGTTCCTACGAGCAGTACTTC.

This chain connects TRBV9 to TRBJ2-2, with 7 bases that match TRBD2. Germline assignment: CDR1 SGDLS and CDR2 YYNGEE. J was trimmed by 3 bases and V by 1 base; bases with no gene match: 3. This CDR3 region has 15 residues. CDR3 nucleotide sequence: TGTGCCAGCAGCGTATACCGGGAGGACACCGGGGAGCTGTTTTTT. This encodes CASSVYREDTGELFF.

V is TRBV7-2 and J is TRBJ2-7, with D unresolved. Germline loops: CDR1 SGHTA, CDR2 FQGNSA. The CDR3 is 15 residues long. Trimming stripped 4 bases from V and 3 bases from J, with 16 bases between. The CDR3 is CASSSLERTLYEQYF. The CDR3 DNA is TGTGCCAGCAGCTCCCTCGAGCGCACACTCTACGAGCAGTACTTC.

The chain combines TRBV7-2 with TRBJ1-2; unclear D gene. Trimming cost V 4 bases and J 4 bases, with 16 bases left between them. The germline V gene encodes CDR1 SGHTA and CDR2 FQGNSA. This CDR3 is 15 amino acids long. DNA for the CDR3: TGTGCCAGCAGCTCAACAGCAGGAAAAATCTATGGCTACACCTTC. It translates to CASSSTAGKIYGYTF.

This chain connects TRBV7-6 to TRBJ2-2; perhaps TRBD1 as D (5 bases). Germline V CDR1 and CDR2: SGHVS, FNYEAQ. The CDR3 spans 16 residues. V lost 0 bases and J 3 bases, leaving 11 bases between the germline ends. CDR3: CASSLARQPYTGELFF. DNA of the CDR3: TGTGCCAGCAGCTTAGCGCGACAGCCTTACACCGGGGAGCTGTTTTTT.

The chain uses TRBV7-9 and TRBJ2-7; 11 positions agree with TRBD2. V dropped 2 bases and J dropped 0; count of bases not matched to a gene: 6. In germline, CDR1 is SEHNR, CDR2 FQNEAQ (reference sequence). The CDR3 extends over 17 amino acids. The DNA of the CDR3 is TGTGCCAGCAGCTTACCGACTAGCGGGGCCTACTCCTACGAGCAGTACTTC. Its translation: CASSLPTSGAYSYEQYF. The complete variable domain, with remaining parts taken from reference TRBV7-9 and TRBJ2-7, reads DTGVSQNPRHKITKRGQNVTFRCDPISEHNRLYWYRQTLGQGPEFLTYFQNEAQLEKSRLLSDRFSAERPKGSFSTLEIQRTEQGDSAMYLCASSLPTSGAYSYEQYFGPGTRLTVT.

J is TRBJ1-1 and V is TRBV9; tentative D call: TRBD1 (5 bases). V was trimmed by 0 bases and J by 4 bases, leaving 19 bases between them. This CDR3 contains 17 residues. The germline V gene has CDR1 SGDLS and CDR2 YYNGEE. The CDR3, as DNA: TGTGCCAGCAGCGTAGCTTCAGGGCTTCCCCTCAGCACTGAAGCTTTCTTT. This gives the protein CASSVASGLPLSTEAFF.

This chain connects TRBV4-1 to TRBJ2-1; 10 bases fit TRBD2. The CDR3 spans 18 residues. In germline, CDR1 is MGHRA, CDR2 YSYEKL. With 0 bases clipped from V and 4 bases from J, the junction kept 9 bases outside the gene matches. The CDR3 reads CASSQDYPGTSVYNEQFF. The CDR3, as DNA: TGCGCCAGCAGCCAAGATTACCCCGGGACTAGCGTATACAATGAGCAGTTCTTC.

The chain links TRBV2 to TRBJ2-7; TRBD2 agrees at 9 bases. The J segment lost 2 bases and the V segment lost 5 bases, leaving 1 base of the junction unmatched. Germline loops: CDR1 SNHLY, CDR2 FYNNEI. The CDR3 runs to 13 residues. The CDR3 reads CASSSGRTYEQYF. The CDR3 coding sequence is TGTGCCAGCAGTAGCGGGAGGACCTACGAGCAGTACTTC.

The V and J genes are TRBV27 and TRBJ2-6; D gene ambiguous. Trimming took 6 bases from V and 1 from J, leaving 10 bases between them. The CDR3 has 15 amino acids. Germline CDR1 and CDR2: MNHEY and SMNVEV (reference sequence). CDR3 DNA sequence: TGTGCCAGCAGACCCGGCCGGTCTGGGGCCAACGTCCTGACTTTC. Its translation: CASRPGRSGANVLTF.